This entry describes one T cell receptor (beta chain). Antigen unknown. The sample belongs to a study of CD8 T cells in Susac syndrome. V was pared by 2 bases and J by 5 bases, with 16 bases between. The CDR3 spans 16 residues. Looked up from germline, CDR1 is SGDLS and CDR2 is YYNGEE. When the RNA was reverse transcribed, random hexamers were used with an input of about 0.5 to 1 ug. Amplification of TCR beta CDR3 spanned 54 Vbeta and 13 Jbeta via immunoSEQ multiplex PCR. TCRdb re-called the immunoSEQ multiplex PCR reads through MiXCR, storing one row per CDR3 protein. The sample has about 190,000 distinct CDR3 sequences, more than 90% seen once; the top ten hold more than 0.08%. Study-wide results and limits: Within Susac syndrome CD4+ T cell repertoires, clonal expansion was not evident.

This sequence joins TRBV9 and TRBJ2-2, with D perhaps TRBD1 or TRBD2 (6 bases each). This TCR derives from a human donor with Susac syndrome. Sequencing was done on a sample of CD4+ T cells from PBMCs. CDR3 amino acids: CASSVGGLGVTGELFF. CDR3 nucleotide sequence: TGTGCCAGCAGCGTTGGGGGGCTAGGTGTGACCGGGGAGCTGTTTTTT.